The T cell receptor beta chain under discussion was sequenced for a study of vaccination effects on CD4 cells after COVID-19 (dated by TCRdb to the early 2020s). General notes on the study: Across the study, the median time from the second dose to post-vaccine sampling was 72 days (range 14 to 241). The full study included over 8 COVID-19 convalescent patients and a handful of SARS-CoV-2-naive healthy vaccine recipients. In both COVID-19 convalescent patients and infection-naive vaccine recipients, the study compared SARS-CoV-2 spike-specific CD4+ TCR repertoires from before mRNA vaccination with those from after it. The Oncomine TCR Beta short-read assay on an Illumina iSeq 100 was used to sequence cultures from other donors in the study.

To prepare the library, the immunoSEQ multiplex PCR assay was applied. DNA from the CD4+ T cells that had been cultured and isolated underwent TCR beta CDR3 sequencing. On the authors' methods: Non-productive TCR sequences were discarded, and reads were trimmed to the CDR3 region, with only CDR3s of 7 or more amino acids retained. The MANAFEST web app was used to pick out antigen-specific clonotypes by comparing their expansion in peptide wells with that in reference cultures. To be called positive, a clone needed expansion at FDR<0.05 compared with the reference and with all other wells, an odds ratio greater than 5, and a frequency greater than 0.1% in two replicate wells. A clonotype was defined as cross-reactive if the clonotype was significantly expanded both in SARS-CoV-2 spike wells and in at least one common cold coronavirus spike condition. CDR3 similarity was assessed by Levenshtein distance with the stringdist R package, and unrooted trees were built with ape in R 3.6.1. TCRdb stores this immuneACCESS table with in-frame sequences only. Part of the clones is absent; in the studies checked, under half of the shortfall reflects unresolved V genes, and no reason is known for the rest. V, J and clone size are those of that table, while D and trimming were read from the DNA. The sample table lists about 25,000 clones, 60% to 85% of them with a count of one. The ten largest make up about 24% of the sample.

Points the paper makes about the study in general: Both infection-induced and vaccine-induced clones contracted markedly at late post-vaccination timepoints, which is consistent with waning T cell responses. Among healthy vaccine recipients, nearly all vaccine-induced clones were SARS-CoV-2 mono-reactive, and just 1 of 255 was cross-reactive with common cold coronaviruses. Limitations of the study were the small number of convalescent patients and the absence of early post-infection timepoints.

As for this clone: There is no known antigen for this receptor. Qualities for individual bases were not recorded, and no much larger clone is one base off.

In the ViraFEST assay, PBMC were stimulated with viral peptide pools, and TCR sequencing was then used to find antigen-specific CD4+ T cell clonotypes based on their expansion. After more than nine days of culture, CD4+ T cells were isolated with the EasySep CD4+ T cell isolation kit. Participants received two doses of either the BNT162b2 or the mRNA-1273 mRNA SARS-CoV-2 vaccine. Healthy vaccine recipients had no prior SARS-CoV-2 infection, confirmed by negative nucleocapsid antibodies before and after vaccination. Under 2.5 million PBMC per well were cultured with 10 ug/ml peptides in IMDM containing approximately 4.6% human AB serum, around 10 IU/ml IL-2 and gentamicin. On days 3 and 7, half of the culture medium was replaced with fresh IL-2-containing medium. Each peptide stimulation condition was cultured in triplicate wells unless otherwise noted. PBMC were separated from whole blood using Ficoll-Paque Plus gradient centrifugation and were then either cryopreserved at -140C or used fresh. The overlapping peptide pools covered the spike proteins of SARS-CoV-2 as well as those of the common cold coronaviruses HCoV-NL63, HCoV-OC43 and HCoV-229E. The QIAamp micro DNA kit was used to extract genomic DNA from the cultured CD4+ T cells.

There are 18 amino acids in the CDR3, from cysteine to phenylalanine inclusive. The only DNA kept is the CDR3, 54 bases in frame from the first base. V is cut back by 2 bases and J by 7 bases, with 13 bases in the junction unmatched. Per the germline V gene, MNHEY is the CDR1 and SVGEGT is the CDR2. The receptor was isolated from a human donor who received a COVID-19 vaccine. Sequencing was performed on CD4+ T cells from PBMCs cultured with HCoV-NL63 spike peptides, taken after COVID-19 vaccination. The cell subset or site label corresponds to: HCoV-NL63 spike overlapping peptide pool stimulation. The chain employs TRBV6-2 or TRBV6-3 and TRBJ2-2; TRBD2 agrees with 10 junctional bases. The CDR3 region has the sequence CASSYPVRSGGPGGELFF. The DNA reads TGTGCCAGCAGTTACCCCGTTCGTAGCGGGGGGCCCGGCGGGGAGCTGTTTTTT.